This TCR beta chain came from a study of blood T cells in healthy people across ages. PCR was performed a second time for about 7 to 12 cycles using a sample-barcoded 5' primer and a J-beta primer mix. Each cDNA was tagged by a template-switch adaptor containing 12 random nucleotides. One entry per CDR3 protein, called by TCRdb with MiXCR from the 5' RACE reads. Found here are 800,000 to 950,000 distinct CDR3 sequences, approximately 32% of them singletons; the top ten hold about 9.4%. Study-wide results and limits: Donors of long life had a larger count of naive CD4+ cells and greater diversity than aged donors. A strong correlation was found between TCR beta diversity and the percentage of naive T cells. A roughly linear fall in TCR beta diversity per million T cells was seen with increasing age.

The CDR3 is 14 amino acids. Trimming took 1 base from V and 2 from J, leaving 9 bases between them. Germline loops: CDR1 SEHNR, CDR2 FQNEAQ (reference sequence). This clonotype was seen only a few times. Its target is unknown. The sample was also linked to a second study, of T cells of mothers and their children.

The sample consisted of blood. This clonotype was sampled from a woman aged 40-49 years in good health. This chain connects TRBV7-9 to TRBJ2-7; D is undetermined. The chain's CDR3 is CASSLVHRTYEQYF. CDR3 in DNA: TGTGCCAGCAGCTTAGTGCACAGAACCTACGAGCAGTACTTC. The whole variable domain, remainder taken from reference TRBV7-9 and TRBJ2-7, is DTGVSQNPRHKITKRGQNVTFRCDPISEHNRLYWYRQTLGQGPEFLTYFQNEAQLEKSRLLSDRFSAERPKGSFSTLEIQRTEQGDSAMYLCASSLVHRTYEQYFGPGTRLTVT.